Listed below are T cell receptor beta chains from one sample, sequenced in a study of blood T cell repertoires in COVID-19. Method: immunoSEQ multiplex PCR; TCRdb's copy keeps in-frame clones and lacks some. The sample has 80,000 to 130,000 clones, roughly 85% seen once. Sequenced: PBMCs or T cells enriched from blood (not recorded which). The receptors originated from a woman aged 50 to 65 who had recovered from COVID-19. The conserved cysteine and the conserved F or W are not part of the CDR3 here. Rows give clone size only sometimes, using once, few, many, or a class for an expanded clone.

v_gene	j_gene	abundance	CDR3aa
TRBV19	TRBJ2-1	NA	ASSIDMDGGRNEQF
TRBV12-5	TRBJ2-5	NA	ASGLGGMRAVQETQY
TRBV11-2	TRBJ2-5	NA	ASSSNTGQAETQY
TRBV11-3	TRBJ2-2	NA	ASSKGQGGTGELF
TRBV19	TRBJ1-1	few	ASTGQGAGEAF
TRBV7-3	TRBJ2-1	NA	ASGRTGLFNEQF
TRBV11-1	TRBJ2-2	NA	ASRSGGVTGELF
TRBV7-9	TRBJ2-5	NA	ASSIWGSGEGKTQY
TRBV7-3	TRBJ2-7	NA	ASSLTDRDEQY
TRBV2	TRBJ1-1	few	ASSDTADTEAF
TRBV2	TRBJ1-6	NA	ASREQGAIAIPLH
TRBV14	TRBJ2-1	once	ASSRFRRGSYNEQF
TRBV5-1	TRBJ2-2	NA	ASSLLGAGDTGELF
TRBV28	TRBJ1-2	NA	ASSGGTISTGGAYGYT
TRBV28	TRBJ1-2	NA	ASSKNSPGGYT
TRBV7-3	TRBJ2-2	NA	ASSSGNPRGELF
TRBV28	TRBJ1-2	NA	ASSWGQGDYGYT
TRBV15	TRBJ2-7	NA	ATSRGRGEFYEQY
TRBV4-2	TRBJ1-1	NA	ASSPEQGDTEAF
TRBV10-1	TRBJ1-5	NA	ASSGSIINSNQPQH
TRBV28	TRBJ2-7	NA	ASTAGGTSYEQY
TRBV28	TRBJ1-5	NA	ASLSQGNGNQPQH